The clone carrying this T cell receptor beta chain was observed many times. Its antigen is currently unknown. Every diagnosis used clinical symptoms, serum thyroxine and TRAb, thyroid ultrasound and orbital computed tomography. This sample stems from a study of T cells in Graves' hyperthyroidism and ophthalmopathy. General observations from the study: Classification by a 13 V-J model distinguished ophthalmopathy from stable hyperthyroidism. The majority of expanded thyroid clonotypes above 0.001 also appeared in blood. The model made its ophthalmopathy prediction, and onset followed a median around 6.9 months later.

The germline V and J ends were trimmed by 0 bases and 2 bases, with 13 bases remaining between them. The germline V gene has CDR1 LGHNA and CDR2 YSLEER. This CDR3 region has 16 residues. Amplification of TCR beta CDR3 regions was performed using RNA transcripts as template. The study used the HTBI primer set for a first-round RT-PCR of the TCR CDR3. TCRdb redid the calling of the multiplex PCR reads with MiXCR, one entry per CDR3 protein. The sample yields more than 150,000 distinct CDR3 sequences, about 15% seen once. The rearrangement links TRBV4-3 to TRBJ1-2; no definite D call. The material sequenced was blood. The TCR comes from a woman in her forties or fifties with Graves' hyperthyroidism. This CDR3 reads CASSQDRTGSNYGYTF. The CDR3 nucleotides are TGCGCCAGCAGCCAAGATCGAACGGGTTCCAACTATGGCTACACCTTC.